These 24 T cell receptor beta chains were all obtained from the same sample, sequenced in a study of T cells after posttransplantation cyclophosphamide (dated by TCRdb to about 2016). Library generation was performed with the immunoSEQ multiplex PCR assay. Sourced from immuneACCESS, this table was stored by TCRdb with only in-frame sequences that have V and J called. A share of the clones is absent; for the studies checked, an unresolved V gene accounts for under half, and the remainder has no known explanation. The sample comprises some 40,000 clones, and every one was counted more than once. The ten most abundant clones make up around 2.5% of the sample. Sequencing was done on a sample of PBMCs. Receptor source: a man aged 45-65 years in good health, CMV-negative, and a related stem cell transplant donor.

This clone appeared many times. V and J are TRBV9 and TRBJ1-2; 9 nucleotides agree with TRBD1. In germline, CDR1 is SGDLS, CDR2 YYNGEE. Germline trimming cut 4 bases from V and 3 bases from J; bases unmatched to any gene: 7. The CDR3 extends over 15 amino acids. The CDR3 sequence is CASSQGTGRDYGYTF. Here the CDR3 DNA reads TGTGCCAGCAGCCAAGGGACAGGGAGGGACTATGGCTACACCTTC. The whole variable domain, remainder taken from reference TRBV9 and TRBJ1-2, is DSGVTQTPKHLITATGQRVTLRCSPRSGDLSVYWYQQSLDQGLQFLIQYYNGEERAKGNILERFSAQQFPDLHSELNLSSLELGDSALYFCASSQGTGRDYGYTFGSGTRLTVV.

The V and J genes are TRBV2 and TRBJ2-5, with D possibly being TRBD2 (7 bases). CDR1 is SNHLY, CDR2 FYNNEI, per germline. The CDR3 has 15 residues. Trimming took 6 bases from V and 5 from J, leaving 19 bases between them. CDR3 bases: TGTGCCAGCAGGCGTGAGGCGGGGGCCCCGGAGACCCAGTACTTC. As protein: CASRREAGAPETQYF.

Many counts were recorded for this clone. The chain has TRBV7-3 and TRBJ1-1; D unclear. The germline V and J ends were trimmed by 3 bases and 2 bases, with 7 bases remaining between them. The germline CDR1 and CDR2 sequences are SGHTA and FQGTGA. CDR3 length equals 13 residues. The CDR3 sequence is CASSFQFNTEAFF. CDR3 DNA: TGTGCCAGCAGCTTTCAGTTCAACACTGAAGCTTTCTTT.

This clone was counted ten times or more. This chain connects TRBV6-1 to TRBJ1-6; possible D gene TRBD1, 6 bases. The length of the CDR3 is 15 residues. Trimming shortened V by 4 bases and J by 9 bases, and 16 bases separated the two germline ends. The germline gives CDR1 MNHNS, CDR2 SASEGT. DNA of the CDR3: TGTGCCAGCAGTGTCTACAGGGAGATGAGTTCACCCCTCCACTTT. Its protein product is CASSVYREMSSPLHF.

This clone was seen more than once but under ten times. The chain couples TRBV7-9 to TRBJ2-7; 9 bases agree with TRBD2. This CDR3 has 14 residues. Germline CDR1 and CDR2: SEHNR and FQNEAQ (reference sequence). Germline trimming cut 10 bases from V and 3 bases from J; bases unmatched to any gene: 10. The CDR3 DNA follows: TGTGCCACTACGGTGGGTAGCGGGGGCTACGAGCAGTACTTC. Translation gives CATTVGSGGYEQYF.

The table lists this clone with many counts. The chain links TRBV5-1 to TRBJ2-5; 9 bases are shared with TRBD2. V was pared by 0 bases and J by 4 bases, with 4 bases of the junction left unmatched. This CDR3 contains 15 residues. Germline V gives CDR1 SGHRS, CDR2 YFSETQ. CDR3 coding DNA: TGCGCCAGCAGCTTGGAAGCGGGAGGAGGAGAGACCCAGTACTTC. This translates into CASSLEAGGGETQYF.

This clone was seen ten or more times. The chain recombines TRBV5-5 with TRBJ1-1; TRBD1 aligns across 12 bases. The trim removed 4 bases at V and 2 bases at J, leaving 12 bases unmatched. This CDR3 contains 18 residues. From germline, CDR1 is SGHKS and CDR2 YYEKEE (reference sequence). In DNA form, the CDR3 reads TGTGCCAGCAGCATACTTAGGGGACAGGGGGCGGTAAACACTGAAGCTTTCTTT. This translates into CASSILRGQGAVNTEAFF.

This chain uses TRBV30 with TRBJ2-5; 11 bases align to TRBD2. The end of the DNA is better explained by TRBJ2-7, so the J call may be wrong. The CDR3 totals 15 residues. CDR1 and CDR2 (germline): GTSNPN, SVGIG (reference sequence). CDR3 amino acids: CAWSYLLAGDYEQYF. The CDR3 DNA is TGTGCCTGGAGTTATTTACTAGCGGGGGACTACGAGCAGTACTTC.

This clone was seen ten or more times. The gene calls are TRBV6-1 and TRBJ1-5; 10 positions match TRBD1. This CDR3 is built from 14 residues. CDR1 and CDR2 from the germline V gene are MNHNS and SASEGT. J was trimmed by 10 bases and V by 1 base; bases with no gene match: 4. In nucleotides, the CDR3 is TGTGCCAGCAGTGAAGGTGACAGGGGGCACCCCCAGCATTTT. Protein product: CASSEGDRGHPQHF.

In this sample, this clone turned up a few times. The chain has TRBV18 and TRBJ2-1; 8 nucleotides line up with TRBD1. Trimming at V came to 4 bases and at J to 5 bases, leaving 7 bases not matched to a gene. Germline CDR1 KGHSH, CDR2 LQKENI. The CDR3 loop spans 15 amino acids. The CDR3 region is CASSRDRGVDNEQFF. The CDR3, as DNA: TGTGCCAGCTCACGTGACAGGGGAGTGGACAATGAGCAGTTCTTC. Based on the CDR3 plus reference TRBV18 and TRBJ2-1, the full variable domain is NAGVMQNPRHLVRRRGQEARLRCSPMKGHSHVYWYRQLPEEGLKFMVYLQKENIIDESGMPKERFSAEFPKEGPSILRIQQVVRGDSAAYFCASSRDRGVDNEQFFGPGTRLTVL.

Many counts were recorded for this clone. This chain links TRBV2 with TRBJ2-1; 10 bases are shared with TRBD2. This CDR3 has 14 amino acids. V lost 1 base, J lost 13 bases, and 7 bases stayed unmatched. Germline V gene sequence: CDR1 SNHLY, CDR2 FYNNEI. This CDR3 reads CASSEVLAGQPQFF. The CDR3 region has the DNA TGTGCCAGCAGTGAAGTACTAGCGGGACAACCCCAGTTCTTC.

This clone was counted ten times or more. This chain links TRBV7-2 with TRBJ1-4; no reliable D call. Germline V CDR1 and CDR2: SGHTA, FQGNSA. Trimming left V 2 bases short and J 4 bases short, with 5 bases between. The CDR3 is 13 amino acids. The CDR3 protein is CASSLFYNEKLFF. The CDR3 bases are TGTGCCAGCAGCTTATTTTATAATGAAAAACTGTTTTTT.

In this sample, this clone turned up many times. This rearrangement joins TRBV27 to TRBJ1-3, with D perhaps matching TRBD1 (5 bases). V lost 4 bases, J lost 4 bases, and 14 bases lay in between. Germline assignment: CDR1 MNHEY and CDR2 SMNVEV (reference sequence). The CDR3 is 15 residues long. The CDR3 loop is CASSYPGILGNTIYF. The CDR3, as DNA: TGTGCCAGCAGTTACCCAGGGATACTAGGAAACACCATATATTTT.

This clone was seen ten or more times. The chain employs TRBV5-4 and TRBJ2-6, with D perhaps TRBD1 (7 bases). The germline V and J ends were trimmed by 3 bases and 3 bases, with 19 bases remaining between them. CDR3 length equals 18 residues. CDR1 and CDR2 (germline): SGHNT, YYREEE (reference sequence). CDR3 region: CASSSGEVTGRGANVLTF. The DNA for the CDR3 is TGTGCCAGCAGCTCGGGAGAGGTGACAGGGCGTGGGGCCAACGTCCTGACTTTC.

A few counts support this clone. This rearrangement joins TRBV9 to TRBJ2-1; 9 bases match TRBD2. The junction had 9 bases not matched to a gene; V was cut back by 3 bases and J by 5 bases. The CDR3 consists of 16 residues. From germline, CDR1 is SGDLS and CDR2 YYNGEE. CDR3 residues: CASSEGFAGGNNEQFF. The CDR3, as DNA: TGTGCCAGCAGCGAGGGCTTCGCGGGGGGGAACAATGAGCAGTTCTTC.

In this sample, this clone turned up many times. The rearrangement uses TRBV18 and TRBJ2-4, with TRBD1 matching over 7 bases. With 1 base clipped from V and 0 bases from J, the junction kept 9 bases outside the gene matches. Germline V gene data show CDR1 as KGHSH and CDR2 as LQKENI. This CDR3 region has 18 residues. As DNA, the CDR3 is TGTGCCAGCTCACCACTGATGGGACAGACTTTAGCCAAAAACATTCAGTACTTC. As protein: CASSPLMGQTLAKNIQYF.

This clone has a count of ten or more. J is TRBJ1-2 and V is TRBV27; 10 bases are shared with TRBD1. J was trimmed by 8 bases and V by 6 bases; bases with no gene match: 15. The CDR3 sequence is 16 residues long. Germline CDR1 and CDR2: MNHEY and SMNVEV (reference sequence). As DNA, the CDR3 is TGTGCCAGCAGCCTCCTCGGGGGACAGGGGATTGTGGGCTACACCTTC. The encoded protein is CASSLLGGQGIVGYTF.

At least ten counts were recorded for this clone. CDR3 in amino acids: CASRPVRVGPYEQYF. The CDR3 DNA reads as TGCGCCAGCAGGCCAGTGCGGGTAGGGCCCTACGAGCAGTACTTC. The chain recombines TRBV23-1 with TRBJ2-7, with TRBD2 as a possible D gene (5 bases). TRBV23-1 is known as an ORF, though its function is uncertain. The CDR3 runs 15 residues. Between the trimmed V and J ends, which lost 6 bases and 2 bases, there was a span of 17 bases.

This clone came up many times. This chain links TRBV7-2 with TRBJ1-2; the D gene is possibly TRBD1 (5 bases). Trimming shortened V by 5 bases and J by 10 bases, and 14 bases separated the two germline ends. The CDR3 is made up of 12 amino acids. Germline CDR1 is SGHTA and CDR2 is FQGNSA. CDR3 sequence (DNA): TGTGCCAGCAGCCGCGACAGTGCATACTACACCTTC. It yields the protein CASSRDSAYYTF.

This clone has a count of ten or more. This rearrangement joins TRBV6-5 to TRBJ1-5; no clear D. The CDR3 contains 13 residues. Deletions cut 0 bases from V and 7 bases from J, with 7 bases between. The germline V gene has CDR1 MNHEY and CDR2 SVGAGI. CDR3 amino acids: CASSYSNKQPQHF. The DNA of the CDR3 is TGTGCCAGCAGTTACTCGAACAAGCAGCCCCAGCATTTT.

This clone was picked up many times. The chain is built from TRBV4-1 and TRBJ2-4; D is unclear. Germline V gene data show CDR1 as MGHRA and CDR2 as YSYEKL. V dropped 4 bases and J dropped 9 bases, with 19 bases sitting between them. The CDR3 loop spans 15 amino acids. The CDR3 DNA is TGCGCCAGCAGCCCCTCCCCCTTATCTAACGGCATTCAGTACTTC. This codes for CASSPSPLSNGIQYF.

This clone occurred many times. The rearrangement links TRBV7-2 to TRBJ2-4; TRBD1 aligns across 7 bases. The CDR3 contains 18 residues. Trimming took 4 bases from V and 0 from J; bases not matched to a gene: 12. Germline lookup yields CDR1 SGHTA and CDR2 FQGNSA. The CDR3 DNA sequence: TGTGCCAGCAGCTCAACGCACAGGGGATATCTAGCCAAAAACATTCAGTACTTC. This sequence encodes CASSSTHRGYLAKNIQYF.

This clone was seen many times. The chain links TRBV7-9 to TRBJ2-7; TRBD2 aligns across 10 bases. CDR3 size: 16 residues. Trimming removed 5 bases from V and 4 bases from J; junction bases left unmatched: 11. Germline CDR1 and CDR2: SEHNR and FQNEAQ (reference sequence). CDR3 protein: CASSPDGTSEAYEQYF. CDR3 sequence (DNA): TGTGCCAGCAGCCCTGATGGGACTAGCGAGGCGTACGAGCAGTACTTC.

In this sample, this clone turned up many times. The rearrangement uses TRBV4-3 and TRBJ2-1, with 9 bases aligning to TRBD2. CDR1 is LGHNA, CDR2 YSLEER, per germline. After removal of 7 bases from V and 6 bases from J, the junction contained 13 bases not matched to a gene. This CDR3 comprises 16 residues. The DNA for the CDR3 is TGCGCCAGCACCCCAGGACGGCGGGGGGGCCCCAATGAGCAGTTCTTC. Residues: CASTPGRRGGPNEQFF.